The subject of this entry is one TCR beta chain. This sample was included in a study of CD8 T cells in Susac syndrome. Roughly 0.5 to 1 ug RNA was reverse transcribed with random hexamers. TCRdb redid the calling of the immunoSEQ multiplex PCR reads with MiXCR, one entry per CDR3 protein. The sample includes roughly 300,000 distinct CDR3 sequences, approximately 85% of them seen just once. The CDR3 runs to 17 residues. Trimming pared 0 bases from V and 3 bases from J, leaving 15 bases between. The V gene's germline CDR1 is MNHEY and CDR2 SMNVEV (reference sequence). This receptor was identified in a human donor with multiple sclerosis. This chain links TRBV27 with TRBJ2-1; D ambiguous. Source material: CD8+ T cells from PBMCs. The CDR3 bases are TGTGCCAGCAGTTTATCCGGGTCGCGGACCCTCTACAATGAGCAGTTCTTC. Translation: CASSLSGSRTLYNEQFF.